This T cell receptor beta chain came from a study of blood T cells in healthy people across ages. Germline-derived CDR1 and CDR2 are SGHTA and FQGTGA. The CDR3 loop spans 13 amino acids. The V gene lost 3 bases and the J gene lost 7 bases, with 11 bases spanning the gap. A second about 7 to 11 cycle PCR used barcoded and J-beta primers. Every cDNA molecule bore a tag from a template-switch adaptor containing 12 random nucleotides. Each CDR3 protein gets one entry after TCRdb re-called the 5' RACE reads with MiXCR. The table shows around 400,000 distinct CDR3 sequences, with over 45% occurring only once. Per-sample yields of isolated PBMCs were at least 7 million. Points from the study as a whole: A greater number of naive CD4+ cells and higher diversity distinguished long-lived donors from aged donors.

Many counts were recorded for this clonotype. As yet, its antigen is unknown. This TCR was recovered from a man in his 60s in good health. The chain recombines TRBV7-3 with TRBJ2-3; D may be TRBD1 (6 bases). Sequencing was performed on blood. The DNA for the CDR3 is TGTGCCAGCAGCTTCAACAGGGATTATACGCAGTATTTT. This encodes CASSFNRDYTQYF.